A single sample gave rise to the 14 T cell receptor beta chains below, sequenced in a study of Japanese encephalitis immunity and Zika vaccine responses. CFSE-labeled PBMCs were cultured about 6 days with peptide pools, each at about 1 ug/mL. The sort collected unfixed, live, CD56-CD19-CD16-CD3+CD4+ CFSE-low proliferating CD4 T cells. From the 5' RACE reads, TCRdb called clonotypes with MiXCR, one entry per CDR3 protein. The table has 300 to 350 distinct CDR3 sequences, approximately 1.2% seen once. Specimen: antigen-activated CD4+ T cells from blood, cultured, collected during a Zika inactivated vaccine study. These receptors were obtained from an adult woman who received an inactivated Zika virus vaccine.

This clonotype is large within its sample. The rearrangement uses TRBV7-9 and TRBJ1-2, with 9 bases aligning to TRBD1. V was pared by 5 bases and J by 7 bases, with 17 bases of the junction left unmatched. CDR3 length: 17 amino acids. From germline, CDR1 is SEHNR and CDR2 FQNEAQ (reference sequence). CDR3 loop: CASSPDLRGQGTGGYTF. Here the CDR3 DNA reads TGTGCCAGCAGCCCGGACCTCCGTGGACAGGGGACGGGTGGCTACACCTTC.

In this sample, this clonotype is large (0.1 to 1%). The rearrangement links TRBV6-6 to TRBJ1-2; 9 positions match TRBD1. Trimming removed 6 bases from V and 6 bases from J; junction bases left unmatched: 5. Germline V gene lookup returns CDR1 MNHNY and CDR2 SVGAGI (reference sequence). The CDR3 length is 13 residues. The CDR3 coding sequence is TGTGCCAGCAGATACCGGACAGGGGATGGCTACACCTTC. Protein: CASRYRTGDGYTF.

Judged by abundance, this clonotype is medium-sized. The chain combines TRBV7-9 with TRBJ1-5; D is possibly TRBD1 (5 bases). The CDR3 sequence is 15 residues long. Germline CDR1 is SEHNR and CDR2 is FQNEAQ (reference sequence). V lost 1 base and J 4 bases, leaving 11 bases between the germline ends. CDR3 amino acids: CASSLGGDGNQPQHF. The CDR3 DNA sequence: TGTGCCAGCAGCTTAGGTGGGGACGGAAATCAGCCCCAGCATTTT.

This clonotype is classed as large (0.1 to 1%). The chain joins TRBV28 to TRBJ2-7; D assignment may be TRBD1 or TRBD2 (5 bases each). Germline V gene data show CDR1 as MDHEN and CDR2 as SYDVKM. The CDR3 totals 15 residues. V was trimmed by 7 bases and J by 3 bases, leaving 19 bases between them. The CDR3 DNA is TGTGCCAGCACCAACCCTAGGGGAGAGGGCTACGAGCAGTACTTC. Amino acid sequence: CASTNPRGEGYEQYF. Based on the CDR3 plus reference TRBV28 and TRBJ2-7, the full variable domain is DVKVTQSSRYLVKRTGEKVFLECVQDMDHENMFWYRQDPGLGLRLIYFSYDVKMKEKGDIPEGYSVSREKKERFSLILESASTNQTSMYLCASTNPRGEGYEQYFGPGTRLTVT.

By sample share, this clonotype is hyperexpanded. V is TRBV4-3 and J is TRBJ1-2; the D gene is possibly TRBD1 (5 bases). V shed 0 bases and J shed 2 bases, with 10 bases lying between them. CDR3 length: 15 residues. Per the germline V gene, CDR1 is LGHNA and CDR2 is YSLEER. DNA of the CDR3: TGCGCCAGCAGCCAAGATCCCAGGGCAAACTATGGCTACACCTTC. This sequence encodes CASSQDPRANYGYTF.

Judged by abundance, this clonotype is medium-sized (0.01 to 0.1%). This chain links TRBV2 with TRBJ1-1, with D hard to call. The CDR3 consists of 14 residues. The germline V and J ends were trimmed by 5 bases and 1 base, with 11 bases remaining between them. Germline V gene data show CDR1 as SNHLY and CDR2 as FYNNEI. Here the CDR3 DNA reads TGTGCCAGCAGTCGATCCATCGAGAACACTGAAGCTTTCTTT. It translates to CASSRSIENTEAFF.

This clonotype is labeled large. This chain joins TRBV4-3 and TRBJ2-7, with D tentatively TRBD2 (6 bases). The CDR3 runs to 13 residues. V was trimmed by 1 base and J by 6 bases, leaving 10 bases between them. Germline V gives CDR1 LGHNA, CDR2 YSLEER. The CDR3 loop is CASSQVGEAEQYF. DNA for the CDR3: TGCGCCAGCAGCCAAGTTGGGGAGGCCGAGCAGTACTTC.

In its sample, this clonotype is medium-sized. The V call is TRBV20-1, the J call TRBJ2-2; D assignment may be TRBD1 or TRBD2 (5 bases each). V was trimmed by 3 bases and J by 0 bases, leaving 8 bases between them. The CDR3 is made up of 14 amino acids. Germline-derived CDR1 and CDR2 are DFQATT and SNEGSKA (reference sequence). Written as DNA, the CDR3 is TGCAGTGCTAGCATGGGGGCGAACACCGGGGAGCTGTTTTTT. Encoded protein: CSASMGANTGELFF.

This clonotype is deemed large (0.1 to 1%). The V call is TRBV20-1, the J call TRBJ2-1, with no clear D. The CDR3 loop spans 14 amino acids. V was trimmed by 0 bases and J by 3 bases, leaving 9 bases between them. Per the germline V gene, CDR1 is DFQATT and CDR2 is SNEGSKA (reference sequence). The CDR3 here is CSARDKLNYNEQFF. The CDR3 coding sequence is TGCAGTGCTAGAGATAAACTTAACTACAATGAGCAGTTCTTC.

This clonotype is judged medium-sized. The CDR3 region has the DNA TGCGCCAGCAGCCAACCGCAGGAGAATAGCAATCAGCCCCAGCATTTT. Its translation is CASSQPQENSNQPQHF. J is TRBJ1-5 and V is TRBV4-1; no firm D call. From germline, CDR1 is MGHRA and CDR2 YSYEKL. V was pared by 2 bases and J by 0 bases, with 11 bases between. This CDR3 comprises 16 residues.

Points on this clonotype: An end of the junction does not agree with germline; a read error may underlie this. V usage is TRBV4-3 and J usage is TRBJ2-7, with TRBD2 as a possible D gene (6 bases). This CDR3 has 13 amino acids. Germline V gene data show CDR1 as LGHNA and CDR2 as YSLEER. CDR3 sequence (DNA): TGCGCCAGCAGCCAAGTTGGGGAGGCAGAGCAGGACTTC. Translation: CASSQVGEAEQDF.

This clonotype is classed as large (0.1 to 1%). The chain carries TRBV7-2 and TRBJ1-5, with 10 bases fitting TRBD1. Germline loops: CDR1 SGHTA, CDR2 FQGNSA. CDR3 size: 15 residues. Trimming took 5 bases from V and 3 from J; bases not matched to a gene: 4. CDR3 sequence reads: CASSLDRGNNQPQHF. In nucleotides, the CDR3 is TGTGCCAGCAGCCTGGACAGGGGGAACAATCAGCCCCAGCATTTT.

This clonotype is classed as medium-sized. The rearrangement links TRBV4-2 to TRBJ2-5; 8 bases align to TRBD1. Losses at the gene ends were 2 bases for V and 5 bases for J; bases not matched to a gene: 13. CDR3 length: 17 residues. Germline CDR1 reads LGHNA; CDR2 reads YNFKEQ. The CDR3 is CASSQKNAGQGGETQYF. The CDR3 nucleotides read TGTGCCAGCAGCCAAAAAAACGCCGGACAGGGTGGCGAGACCCAGTACTTC.

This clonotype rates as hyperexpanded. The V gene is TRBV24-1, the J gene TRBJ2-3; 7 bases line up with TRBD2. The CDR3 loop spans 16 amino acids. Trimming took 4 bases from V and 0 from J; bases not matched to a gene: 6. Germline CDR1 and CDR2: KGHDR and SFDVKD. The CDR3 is CATSDPSGGSTDTQYF. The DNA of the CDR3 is TGTGCCACCAGTGACCCCTCCGGGGGGAGCACAGATACGCAGTATTTT.